The next 12 T cell receptor beta chains were all read from a single sample in a study of T-cell reconstitution after alpha-beta-depleted transplantation in children. Unique molecular identifiers were incorporated into the prepared TCRbeta library. MiXCR was run by TCRdb on the PCR reads, yielding one entry per CDR3 protein. Seen here are about 600,000 distinct CDR3 sequences, 13% observed once, and the top ten hold approximately 2.1%. Sequencing used PBMCs, mostly from graft donor cells, obtained 360 days after TCRalphabeta/CD19-depleted stem cell transplant. All receptors come from a male patient aged 10-17 years who had a stem cell transplant for acute myeloid leukemia, so the T cells may come from the graft donor.

The CDR3 DNA reads as TGTGCCAGCAGTCATAATCACCGTGGGCAGTTCTTC. Its protein product is CASSHNHRGQFF. The chain has TRBV3-1 and TRBJ2-1; D gene uncertain. This CDR3 is built from 12 residues. The germline V gene encodes CDR1 LGHDT and CDR2 YNNKEL (reference sequence). Trimming took 6 bases from V and 12 from J, leaving 15 bases between them.

This clonotype was seen at least ten times. V usage is TRBV10-3 and J usage is TRBJ2-5; 7 bases fit TRBD2. With V trimmed by 3 bases and J by 2 bases, 9 bases remained unmatched. This CDR3 is 16 amino acids long. Germline V CDR1 and CDR2: ENHRY, SYGVKD. CDR3 sequence: CAISDLRAGEQETQYF. CDR3 bases: TGTGCCATCAGTGATCTGAGGGCGGGAGAACAAGAGACCCAGTACTTC.

This clonotype occurred a few times. The gene calls are TRBV12-3 or TRBV12-4 and TRBJ1-4; no clear D. The CDR3 has 15 residues. V shed 6 bases and J shed 4 bases, with 15 bases lying between them. This CDR3 reads CASSRTRPLNEKLFF. CDR3 coding DNA: TGTGCCAGCAGCCGCACACGTCCCCTTAATGAAAAACTGTTTTTT.

This clonotype was counted between two and nine times. The chain carries TRBV30 and TRBJ2-1; D is undetermined. V was trimmed by 1 base and J by 8 bases, leaving 6 bases between them. CDR3 length equals 11 residues. CDR1 is GTSNPN, CDR2 SVGIG, per germline (reference sequence). Written as DNA, the CDR3 is TGTGCCTGGAGTGCCGTAGATGAGCAGTTCTTC. Translation gives CAWSAVDEQFF.

There are a few counts of this clonotype. The rearrangement joins TRBV7-2 to TRBJ2-7; 7 bases agree with TRBD1. V gave up 0 bases and J gave up 6 bases; unmatched junction bases: 11. Germline V gene data show CDR1 as SGHTA and CDR2 as FQGNSA. The length of the CDR3 is 16 residues. As DNA, the CDR3 is TGTGCCAGCAGCTTAGCTACCGGGACAGAGTTTCGCGAGCAGTACTTC. This sequence encodes CASSLATGTEFREQYF.

The chain joins TRBV18 to TRBJ2-1; D uncertain. Germline V gene sequence: CDR1 KGHSH, CDR2 LQKENI. V gave up 2 bases and J gave up 8 bases, with 4 bases separating them. CDR3 length: 11 residues. The CDR3 reads CASSPEHEQFF. The CDR3 DNA sequence: TGTGCCAGCTCACCAGAGCATGAGCAGTTCTTC.

There are many counts of this clonotype. The V gene is TRBV20-1, the J gene TRBJ2-3; 10 bases are shared with TRBD2. Germline V gene data show CDR1 as DFQATT and CDR2 as SNEGSKA (reference sequence). The CDR3 runs 12 residues. J lost 8 bases, V lost 3 bases, and 2 bases had no gene match. This CDR3 reads CSASRTSGTQYF. The CDR3 coding sequence is TGCAGTGCTAGTCGGACTAGCGGTACGCAGTATTTT.

This chain connects TRBV3-1 to TRBJ2-1; no reliable D call. The V end was cut by 0 bases, the J end by 4 bases, with 16 bases between. From germline, CDR1 is LGHDT and CDR2 YNNKEL (reference sequence). The CDR3 extends over 17 amino acids. The CDR3 DNA follows: TGTGCCAGCAGCCAAGATGGGATGGGCAAGTCGTACAATGAGCAGTTCTTC. Translated, it gives CASSQDGMGKSYNEQFF.

This clonotype appeared many times. The rearrangement uses TRBV20-1 and TRBJ2-3; 10 bases agree with TRBD1. CDR1 and CDR2 from the germline V gene are DFQATT and SNEGSKA (reference sequence). V shed 3 bases and J 4 bases; nucleotides not matched to a gene: 7. There are 15 residues in the CDR3. CDR3 region: CSASDPGQGPDTQYF. The CDR3 nucleotides are TGCAGTGCTAGTGATCCGGGACAGGGGCCAGATACGCAGTATTTT.

This clonotype was seen more than once but under ten times. V and J are TRBV6-2 or TRBV6-3 and TRBJ2-1, with 8 bases fitting TRBD2. The CDR3 sequence is 17 residues long. Germline CDR1 is MNHEY and CDR2 is SVGEGT. V trimming: 0 bases; J trimming: 5 bases; junction bases outside the gene matches: 9. The CDR3 loop reads CASSYSYSSGRHNEQFF. CDR3 nucleotide sequence: TGTGCCAGCAGTTACTCCTACTCTAGCGGGCGTCACAATGAGCAGTTCTTC.

The sample holds a few counts of this clonotype. The chain recombines TRBV6-5 with TRBJ2-1; D gene uncertain. CDR1 and CDR2 from the germline V gene are MNHEY and SVGAGI. The CDR3 runs to 13 residues. With 7 bases removed from V and 2 bases from J, the gap between germline ends came to 9 bases. The CDR3: CASKGGTYNEQFF. CDR3 sequence (DNA): TGTGCCAGCAAGGGCGGCACCTACAATGAGCAGTTCTTC.

This clonotype occurred a few times. The DNA of the CDR3 is TGTGCCAGCAGCTCCGGACAGGGCGGGATCGCAGATACGCAGTATTTT. Amino acid sequence: CASSSGQGGIADTQYF. This sequence joins TRBV12-3 or TRBV12-4 and TRBJ2-3, with 8 bases that match TRBD1. Trimming at V came to 6 bases and at J to 4 bases, leaving 12 bases not matched to a gene. There are 16 residues in the CDR3.